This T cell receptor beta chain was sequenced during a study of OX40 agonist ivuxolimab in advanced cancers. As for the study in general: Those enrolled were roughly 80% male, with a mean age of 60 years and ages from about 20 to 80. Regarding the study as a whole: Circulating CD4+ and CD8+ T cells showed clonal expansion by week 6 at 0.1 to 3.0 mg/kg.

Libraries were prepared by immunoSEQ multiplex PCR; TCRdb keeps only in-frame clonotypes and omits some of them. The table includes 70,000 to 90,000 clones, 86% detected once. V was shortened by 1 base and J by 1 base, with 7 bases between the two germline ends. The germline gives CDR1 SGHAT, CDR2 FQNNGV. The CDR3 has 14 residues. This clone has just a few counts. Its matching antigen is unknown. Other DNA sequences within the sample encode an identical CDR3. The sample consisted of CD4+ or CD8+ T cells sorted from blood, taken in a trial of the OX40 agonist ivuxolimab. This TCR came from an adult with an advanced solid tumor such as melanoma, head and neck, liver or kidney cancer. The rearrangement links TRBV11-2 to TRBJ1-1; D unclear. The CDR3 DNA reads TGTGCCAGCAGCTTAGGGCGTAAGAACACTGAAGCTTTCTTT. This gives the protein CASSLGRKNTEAFF.